This T cell receptor (beta chain) was sequenced in a study of post-analysis software for immune sequencing data. The study's findings and limits: The five TRBV segments detected at higher frequency in patients than in controls included TRBV5-6, TRBV5-1 and TRBV20-1.

In regard to this clonotype: The antigen is unknown.

Germline lookup yields CDR1 LNHDA and CDR2 SQIVND (reference sequence). CDR3 length equals 14 residues. Presence of unique molecular identifiers characterized the TCR beta cDNA libraries. TCRdb re-analysed the PCR reads in MiXCR, keeping a single row per CDR3 protein. The table records fewer than 850,000 distinct CDR3 sequences, 25% to 30% of them present only once. V and J are TRBV19 and TRBJ2-7; D is perhaps TRBD1 (5 bases). The end of the DNA is better explained by TRBJ2-5, so the J call may be wrong. The clonotype was recovered from a girl under 18 with multiple sclerosis. Specimen: blood. The CDR3, as DNA: TGTGCCAGTAGTATCCAGGGTTTTCGAGAGACCCAGTACTTC. This codes for CASSIQGFRETQYF.